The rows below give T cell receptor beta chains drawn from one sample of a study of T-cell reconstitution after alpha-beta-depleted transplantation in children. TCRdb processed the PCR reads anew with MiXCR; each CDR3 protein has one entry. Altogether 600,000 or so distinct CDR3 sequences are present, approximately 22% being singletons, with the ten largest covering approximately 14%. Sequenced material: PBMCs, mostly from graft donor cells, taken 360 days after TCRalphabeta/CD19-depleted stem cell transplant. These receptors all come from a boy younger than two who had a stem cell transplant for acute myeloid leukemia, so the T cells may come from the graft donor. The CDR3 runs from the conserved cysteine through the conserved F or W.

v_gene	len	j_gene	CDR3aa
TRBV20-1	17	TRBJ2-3	CSAKPHPTSGNTDTQYF
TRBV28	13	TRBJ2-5	CATKDRRQETQYF
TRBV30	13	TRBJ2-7	CAWSVGGAYEQYF
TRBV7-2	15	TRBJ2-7	CASSSGLAGIYEQYF
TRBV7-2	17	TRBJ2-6	CASSLSSGPSGANVLTF
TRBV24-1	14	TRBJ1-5	CATSDLEGMQPQHF
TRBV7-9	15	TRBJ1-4	CASSLEAAFGEKLFF
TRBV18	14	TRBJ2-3	CASSPPSVTDTQYF
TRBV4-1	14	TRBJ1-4	CASSQGQELGKLFF
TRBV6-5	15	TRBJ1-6	CASSYEGGYNSPLHF